This T cell receptor (beta chain) was observed in a study of blood T cell repertoires in COVID-19. Looking at the study overall: Acute-phase and convalescent COVID-19 samples originated in the United States, Italy and Spain.

Original handling: Reference gene primer amplification gave estimated nucleated cell counts. The assay was immunoSEQ multiplex PCR, and TCRdb's table has in-frame clones only and misses some. V, J and clone size are taken as reported in that table, and D and trimming were inferred from the DNA itself. The table records 150,000 or so clones, over 60% of them present only once. The sequencing input was peripheral blood. This TCR was recovered from a woman in her seventies with acute or convalescent COVID-19.

The CDR3 here is CASTSGQGTYEQYF. CDR3 bases: TGTGCCAGCACCTCGGGACAGGGCACCTACGAGCAGTACTTC. The chain carries TRBV28 and TRBJ2-7, with 9 bases lining up with TRBD1. The CDR3 loop spans 14 amino acids. The V segment lost 7 bases and the J segment 2 bases; nucleotides outside the gene matches: 6. CDR1 and CDR2 from the germline V gene are MDHEN and SYDVKM.